The next 9 T cell receptor beta chains were all read from a single sample in a study of CD8+CD57+ T cells in acquired aplastic anemia. Genomic DNA, the template, was used for profiling of the TCR beta VDJ and CDR3. Each CDR3 protein gets one entry after TCRdb re-called the reads with MiXCR. The sample has roughly 250,000 distinct CDR3 sequences; about 80% are singletons. Individuals selected for sequencing had exhibited CD8+CD57+ cell expansion on flow cytometry. Specimen: sorted CD4+, CD8+, or CD8+CD57+ T cells (not recorded which) from PBMCs. The receptor source for this set is a human donor with aplastic anemia.

Points on this clonotype: No DNA is shown, since the ends of the CDR3 on it are uncertain; the CDR3 is the one TCRdb lists. This rearrangement joins TRBV7-2 to TRBJ2-7; the D segment call TRBD1 is taken from the table without a DNA check. Per germline, CDR1 SGHTA and CDR2 FQGNSA. From its first to its last residue, the CDR3 has 13 amino acids. The CDR3 is CASSLRGAEQYVV.

Points on this clonotype: The junction and the germline gene differ at one end; a read error may be behind it. The J gene is TRBJ1-1, the V gene TRBV19; D is unresolved. The DNA matches TRBJ2-1 better at its end, which makes the J call doubtful. The CDR3 spans 15 residues. The germline V gene encodes CDR1 LNHDA and CDR2 SQIVND (reference sequence). CDR3: CASSIAIAAYTEQFF. The CDR3 nucleotides are TGTGCCAGTAGTATAGCTATCGCAGCCTACACTGAGCAGTTCTTC.

The genes are TRBV7-8 and TRBJ2-7; possibly TRBD1 or TRBD2 for D (5 bases each). The CDR3 has 16 amino acids. CDR1 is SGHVS, CDR2 FQNEAQ, per germline. V lost 2 bases, J lost 6 bases, and 20 bases lay in between. The CDR3 region has the DNA TGTGCCAGCAGCTTACCGGGACGTCCGAACATGGCCGAGCAGTACGTC. This translates into CASSLPGRPNMAEQYV.

With respect to this clonotype: The final CDR3 position lacks the conserved phenylalanine or tryptophan, pointing to a likely read error. The DNA is omitted, as the CDR3 cannot be located on it reliably, and the CDR3 follows TCRdb's listing. The V call is TRBV9, the J call TRBJ2-1; the table calls TRBD1, which could not be checked here. Including both end residues, the CDR3 is 13 amino acids long. CDR1 is SGDLS and CDR2 is YYNGEE in the germline V gene. The chain's CDR3 is CASGKGGENLLFV.

For this clonotype: In this CDR3 the conserved last residue, phenylalanine or tryptophan, is missing, so a read error is likely. Because the CDR3's place on the DNA is in doubt, the DNA is left out and the CDR3 is given as listed by TCRdb. J is TRBJ1-5 and V is TRBV7-2. Counting both end residues, the CDR3 totals 13 amino acids. Germline values: CDR1 SGHTA, CDR2 FQGNSA. The chain's CDR3 is CASSQTSGNGHTY.

Details on this clonotype: This is likely a read error, given that the CDR3 carries no conserved phenylalanine or tryptophan at its end. The limits of the CDR3 on the DNA are not certain, so only TCRdb's listed CDR3 is given. This chain joins TRBV7-2 and TRBJ2-3; TRBD1, the D gene given by the table, was not confirmed from the DNA. The CDR3 spans 12 residues, counting both ends. Germline CDR1 and CDR2: SGHTA and FQGNSA. CDR3 sequence: CASSFHPDGTYL.

V gene TRBV11-2 combines with J gene TRBJ1-5; a possible D gene is TRBD1 (5 bases). The CDR3 has 14 residues. Between the trimmed V and J ends, which lost 0 bases and 7 bases, there was a span of 10 bases. The germline gives CDR1 SGHAT, CDR2 FQNNGV. The CDR3 sequence: CASSLEPGIQPQHF. The CDR3 bases are TGTGCCAGCAGCTTAGAACCAGGGATACAGCCCCAGCATTTT.

This clonotype has just one count. The missing conserved phenylalanine or tryptophan at the end of this CDR3 makes a read error likely. The limits of the CDR3 on the DNA are not certain, so only TCRdb's listed CDR3 is given. The V and J genes are TRBV12-3 or TRBV12-4 and TRBJ2-1; TRBD2, the table's D call, was not compared with the DNA. The CDR3 length is 12 residues, termini included. The CDR3 protein is CASSLQAEGSVL.

In regard to this clonotype: Its ends do not fully match the called genes, so a read error is possible. The chain joins TRBV7-8 to TRBJ2-5, with 10 bases matching TRBD2. The last part of the DNA fits TRBJ2-3 better; the J call may be wrong. CDR1 SGHVS and CDR2 FQNEAQ come from the germline V gene. The CDR3 runs to 14 residues. The CDR3 region has the DNA TGTGCCAGCAGCATAGCGGGAGGTCACGAGACGCAGTATTTT. This codes for CASSIAGGHETQYF.